A selection of T cell receptor beta chains follows, all from one sample in a study of blood T cells in healthy people across ages. Each CDR3 protein is one row after TCRdb ran MiXCR on the 5' RACE reads. The data contain around 710,000 distinct CDR3 sequences, about 40% of them singletons. The material sequenced was blood. The receptors derive from an older woman in good health. Both conserved end residues are part of each CDR3. The D gene is left open where the match is weak. Clone size is not always given. Where it is, it says once, few, many or a class for expanded clones.

V gene	clone size	D gene	J gene	CDR3 protein	CDR3 DNA
TRBV14	NA	NA	TRBJ1-6	CASSQEGASYNSPLHF	TGTGCCAGCAGCCAAGAAGGGGCCTCCTATAATTCACCCCTCCACTTT
TRBV21-1	NA	NA	TRBJ2-1	CASSKRARPCSYNEQFF	TGTGCCAGCAGCAAAAGGGCAAGACCTTGCTCCTACAATGAGCAGTTCTTC
TRBV20-1	NA	NA	TRBJ1-2	CSATGPNYGYTF	TGCAGTGCAACAGGGCCTAACTATGGCTACACCTTC
TRBV7-2	few	NA	TRBJ2-1	CASSLVLLALSYNEQFF	TGTGCCAGCAGCTTAGTTCTCCTAGCGCTCTCCTACAATGAGCAGTTCTTC
TRBV12-3/TRBV12-4	NA	NA	TRBJ1-2	CASSLRSGYGYTF	TGTGCCAGCAGCCTTAGGTCGGGCTATGGCTACACCTTC
TRBV11-2	NA	NA	TRBJ1-2	CASSLADRGYTF	TGTGCCAGCAGTCTAGCCGATCGTGGCTACACCTTC
TRBV9	NA	TRBD2	TRBJ2-3	CASSVDPSGTRLGTDTQYF	TGTGCCAGCAGCGTAGACCCTAGCGGGACCCGGCTGGGCACAGATACGCAGTATTTT
TRBV11-2	few	TRBD2	TRBJ2-1	CASSETSENEQFF	TGTGCCAGCAGCGAGACTAGCGAGAATGAGCAGTTCTTC
TRBV5-8	NA	NA	TRBJ2-4	CASSLWQINIQYF	TGTGCCAGCAGCTTGTGGCAGATAAACATTCAGTACTTC
TRBV25-1	NA	NA	TRBJ2-7	CASRGVRVGEQYF	TGTGCCAGCAGAGGCGTGAGAGTCGGCGAGCAGTACTTC
TRBV5-1	NA	NA	TRBJ2-3	CASSSSGVDTQYF	TGCGCCAGCAGCTCCTCAGGGGTAGATACGCAGTATTTT
TRBV7-9	NA	NA	TRBJ1-2	CASSPDITAYGYTF	TGTGCCAGCAGTCCAGACATCACCGCCTATGGCTACACCTTC
TRBV29-1	NA	NA	TRBJ2-5	CSVDGQGRQETQYF	TGCAGCGTTGATGGGCAGGGGAGACAAGAGACCCAGTACTTC
TRBV10-3	few	NA	TRBJ1-5	CAISSASNQPQHF	TGTGCCATCAGCTCTGCCTCGAATCAGCCCCAGCATTTT
TRBV6-2/TRBV6-3	NA	TRBD1	TRBJ1-5	CASSQDRGLVNQPQHF	TGTGCCAGCAGTCAGGACAGGGGACTTGTTAATCAGCCCCAGCATTTT
TRBV7-2	few	NA	TRBJ1-1	CASSSQEDLEAFF	TGTGCCAGCAGCTCCCAGGAAGACCTTGAAGCTTTCTTT
TRBV3-1	few	NA	TRBJ2-5	CASSQIGAGMNQETQYF	TGTGCCAGCAGCCAGATAGGTGCGGGGATGAACCAAGAGACCCAGTACTTC
TRBV18	NA	TRBD2	TRBJ2-3	CASSESSGRAQSQYF	TGTGCCAGCTCAGAATCTAGCGGGAGGGCCCAATCGCAGTATTTT
TRBV2	few	TRBD1	TRBJ2-5	CASRETGVRPETQYF	TGTGCCAGCAGGGAAACAGGGGTCCGTCCAGAGACCCAGTACTTC
TRBV20-1	NA	TRBD1	TRBJ2-7	CSARTPGQLAYEQYF	TGCAGTGCGCGAACTCCGGGACAGCTCGCCTACGAGCAGTACTTC
TRBV6-1	few	TRBD2	TRBJ2-2	CAALLPRASGGQNTGELFF	TGTGCCGCCCTCTTGCCTCGGGCTAGCGGGGGGCAAAACACCGGGGAGCTGTTTTTT
TRBV12-3/TRBV12-4	NA	NA	TRBJ2-1	CASSPAVYSGYNEQFF	TGTGCCAGCAGCCCTGCAGTGTACTCTGGCTACAATGAGCAGTTCTTC
TRBV20-1	few	NA	TRBJ2-6	CSARWGAGANVLTF	TGCAGTGCTAGATGGGGGGCTGGGGCCAACGTCCTGACTTTC
TRBV2	few	NA	TRBJ2-2	CASSEGQGIGELFF	TGTGCCAGCAGTGAAGGGCAGGGGATCGGGGAGCTGTTTTTT
TRBV7-9	NA	NA	TRBJ1-2	CASSLARDGGYTF	TGTGCCAGCAGCTTAGCAAGGGATGGAGGCTACACCTTC
TRBV29-1	many	TRBD2	TRBJ2-7	CSGLRGGYEQYF	TGCAGCGGTCTCCGGGGGGGCTACGAGCAGTACTTC
TRBV30	NA	NA	TRBJ2-7	CAWSPPGGRDYEQYF	TGTGCCTGGAGTCCGCCCGGGGGTAGAGACTACGAGCAGTACTTC
TRBV15	NA	TRBD1	TRBJ1-2	CATSRDLGTVYGYTF	TGTGCCACCAGCAGAGACCTAGGGACAGTCTATGGCTACACCTTC
TRBV6-1	NA	NA	TRBJ1-2	CASSLYGAGNYGYTF	TGTGCCAGCAGTCTCTATGGGGCCGGCAACTATGGCTACACCTTC
TRBV18	NA	NA	TRBJ1-1	CASSPPGTVNTEAFF	TGTGCCAGCTCACCACCCGGGACGGTGAACACTGAAGCTTTCTTT
TRBV27	NA	NA	TRBJ1-1	CARKKGRGFEAFF	TGTGCCAGAAAAAAAGGGCGGGGCTTTGAAGCTTTCTTT
TRBV21-1	many	NA	TRBJ2-7	CASSKGSTLYEQYF	TGTGCCAGCAGCAAAGGGAGCACCCTCTACGAGCAGTACTTC
TRBV7-2	NA	TRBD2	TRBJ2-2	CASSLAREKVHTGELFF	TGTGCCAGCAGCTTAGCGCGGGAGAAGGTCCACACCGGGGAGCTGTTTTTT
TRBV10-3	NA	NA	TRBJ1-5	CAISEGGGNQPQHF	TGTGCCATCAGTGAGGGTGGGGGCAATCAGCCCCAGCATTTT
TRBV19	NA	NA	TRBJ2-2	CASGNAGELFF	TGTGCCAGTGGTAACGCCGGGGAGCTGTTTTTT
TRBV6-2/TRBV6-3	NA	NA	TRBJ2-5	CASTGAGGETQYF	TGTGCCAGCACGGGGGCCGGGGGTGAGACCCAGTACTTC
TRBV28	NA	NA	TRBJ2-7	CASSPPGHSYEQYF	TGTGCCAGCAGTCCCCCGGGACATTCCTACGAGCAGTACTTC
TRBV21-1	few	NA	TRBJ1-2	CASNYRALLDGYTF	TGTGCCAGCAACTACAGGGCGCTCTTAGATGGCTACACCTTC
TRBV20-1	NA	NA	TRBJ2-7	CSARVPGSGPLEQYF	TGCAGTGCTAGAGTCCCCGGGAGTGGCCCCCTCGAGCAGTACTTC
TRBV29-1	few	TRBD1	TRBJ1-4	CSAQGGVNEKLFF	TGCAGCGCCCAGGGGGGGGTTAACGAAAAACTGTTTTTT
TRBV18	few	TRBD1	TRBJ2-1	CASSPQPGQGYYNEQFF	TGTGCCAGCTCACCTCAGCCGGGACAGGGGTACTACAATGAGCAGTTCTTC
TRBV4-3	NA	NA	TRBJ1-1	CASSQDTGYTEAFF	TGCGCCAGCAGCCAAGATACGGGGTACACTGAAGCTTTCTTT